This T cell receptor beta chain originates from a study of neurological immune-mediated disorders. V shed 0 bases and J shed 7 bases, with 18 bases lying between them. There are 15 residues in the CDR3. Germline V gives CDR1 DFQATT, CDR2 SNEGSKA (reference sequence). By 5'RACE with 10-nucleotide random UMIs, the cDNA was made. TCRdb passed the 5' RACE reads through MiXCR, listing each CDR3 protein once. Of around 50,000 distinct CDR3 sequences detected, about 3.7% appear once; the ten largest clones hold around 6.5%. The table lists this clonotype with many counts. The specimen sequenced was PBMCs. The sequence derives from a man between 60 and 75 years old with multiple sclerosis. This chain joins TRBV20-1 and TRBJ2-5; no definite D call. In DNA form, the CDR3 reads TGCAGTGCTAGAGAATCAGTAGGACGGTTAGGGACCCAGTACTTC. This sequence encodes CSARESVGRLGTQYF.